Listed below are T cell receptor beta chains from one sample, sequenced in a study of cytomegalovirus exposure and HLA in healthy donors. Assay used: immunoSEQ multiplex PCR; TCRdb lists only in-frame clones, some missing. The sample holds under 200,000 clones, 85% seen once. The sample comprised PBMCs. These receptors were taken from a woman aged 45-60 years in good health and CMV-seronegative. CDR3s leave out the opening cysteine and the closing phenylalanine or tryptophan. Fields, in order: V gene, CDR3 protein.

>TRBV28
ASSSGQGVYEQY
>TRBV10-2
ASASGTSGREGTQY
>TRBV7-8
ASSSGGGRAEEQY
>TRBV28
ASKLAGGETQY
>TRBV28
ASRRLDSGRSSYEQY
>TRBV7-2
ASSFRDRNTGELF
>TRBV2
ASGQTGFNEKLF
>TRBV28
ASSPPSAGSNEKLF
>TRBV20-1
SAPSGVVQY
>TRBV28
ASSLGQTSQPQH
>TRBV27
ASSLWEGPYEQY
>TRBV14
ASSQDKKGVYGETQY
>TRBV28
ASRTAGTGESYGYT
>TRBV27
ASSRADRSEQY
>TRBV19
ASGGQGRFSGANVLT
>TRBV28
ASSSATSFRTDTQY
>TRBV19
ASNDREQPQH
>TRBV30
AWSSQGSNQPQH
>TRBV6-5
ASRLGQGAFEQY
>TRBV7-8
ASSRVSYEQY
>TRBV27
ASSLFAGLESTEAF
>TRBV23-1
ASSPTGSNEQY
>TRBV14
ASSQGQPSYEQY
>TRBV12-5
ASGLFERGTQY
>TRBV13
ASSWGLAAQETQY
>TRBV29-1
SVGGLAGGRGGETQY
>TRBV6-1
ASSVYSSYEQY